Listed below are T cell receptor beta chains from one sample, sequenced in a study of radiotherapy plus CTLA-4 blockade in lung cancer. The table came from immunoSEQ multiplex PCR; TCRdb's copy has only in-frame clones and leaves some out. The data contain under 65,000 clones, around 79% of them singletons. The material was peripheral blood, obtained from a patient treated with radiotherapy plus ipilimumab. Every receptor here comes from a human donor with non-small cell lung cancer whose response to radiotherapy plus ipilimumab could not be evaluated. Both conserved end residues are part of each CDR3. The D gene is left open where the match is weak. Clone size is given for some rows only: seen once, a few or many times, or a class if the clone is expanded.

V	D	J	size	DNA	CDR3
TRBV9	.	TRBJ2-3	.	TGTGCCAGCAGCGTAGTGCCAGCGGGCGGGACAGATACGCAGTATTTT	CASSVVPAGGTDTQYF
TRBV19	.	TRBJ2-7	few	TGTGCCAGTAGTATTGGCGGTAGCTCCTACGAGCAGTACTTC	CASSIGGSSYEQYF
TRBV6-5	.	TRBJ2-7	.	TGTGCCAGCAGTTATCCGGTCGGGGAGCAGTACTTC	CASSYPVGEQYF
TRBV5-3	TRBD2	TRBJ2-7	.	TGTGCCAGAAGCCCGCCGACTAGCGGGGGATTTCACGAGCAGTACTTC	CARSPPTSGGFHEQYF
TRBV27	.	TRBJ2-2	.	TGTGCCAGCAGTTCCGACAGGTACACCGGGGAGCTGTTTTTT	CASSSDRYTGELFF
TRBV4-1	.	TRBJ2-7	once	TGCGCCAGCAGCCGGGGCTTCCTTTCCTACGAGCAGTACTTC	CASSRGFLSYEQYF
TRBV5-4	TRBD1	TRBJ1-2	.	TGTGCCAGCAGCTTTTTGGGGGGACAGTTCTATGGCTACACCTTC	CASSFLGGQFYGYTF
TRBV2	TRBD2	TRBJ2-5	.	TGTGCCAGCAGTCCTTCCGGGAGGCAAGAGACCCAGTACTTC	CASSPSGRQETQYF
TRBV5-4	TRBD2	TRBJ2-5	.	TGTGCCAGCAACCCAGCGGGAGAAGAGACCCAGTACTTC	CASNPAGEETQYF
TRBV2	.	TRBJ2-7	.	TGTGCCAGCAGTGTACTCGGCTACGAGCAGTACTTC	CASSVLGYEQYF
TRBV18	.	TRBJ2-5	.	TGTGCCAGCTCACTTTCAGGGGCAGGGGAGACCCAGTACTTC	CASSLSGAGETQYF
TRBV6-4	TRBD1	TRBJ1-1	.	TGTGCCAGCAGTGACACTGACAGGGGCGCTGAAGCTTTCTTT	CASSDTDRGAEAFF
TRBV18	TRBD2	TRBJ2-1	.	TGTGCCAGCTCACCACCCGCTAGCGGGAGCTCCTACAATGAGCAGTTCTTC	CASSPPASGSSYNEQFF
TRBV4-3	.	TRBJ2-3	.	TGCGCCAGCAGCCAAGATAGAGAAACGCCGCAGTATTTT	CASSQDRETPQYF
TRBV28	.	TRBJ1-1	.	TGTGCCAGCAGTTTGTCCAGAATGAACACTGAAGCTTTCTTT	CASSLSRMNTEAFF
TRBV27	TRBD1	TRBJ2-7	.	TGTGCCAGCAGTCGTCCGGGACAGAGCTCCTACGAGCAGTACTTC	CASSRPGQSSYEQYF
TRBV7-3	TRBD1	TRBJ2-7	.	TGTGCCAGCCGGGGACAGGGAGACTACGAGCAGTACTTC	CASRGQGDYEQYF
TRBV29-1	.	TRBJ2-3	once	TGCAGCGTGGGGCGGCGGGAAGGCACAGATACGCAGTATTTT	CSVGRREGTDTQYF
TRBV28	TRBD2	TRBJ2-5	.	TGTGCCAGCAGTCCAACGCGCGGGAGCGAGACCCAGTACTTC	CASSPTRGSETQYF
TRBV6-6	TRBD1	TRBJ2-4	.	TGTGCCAGCCGACAGGGTGGAACCAAAAACATTCAGTACTTC	CASRQGGTKNIQYF
TRBV6-5	.	TRBJ2-1	.	TGTGCCAGCAGTTACGAGGCCGCCCACTACAATGAGCAGTTCTTC	CASSYEAAHYNEQFF
TRBV5-1	.	TRBJ1-1	.	TGCGCCAGCAGCTTGATGGGCGAGGGCTTTGAAGCTTTCTTT	CASSLMGEGFEAFF
TRBV10-1	TRBD2	TRBJ2-3	.	TGCGCCAGCAGGGGGGGGAGGGGTAGCGGGGGGGCCTCAGATACGCAGTATTTT	CASRGGRGSGGASDTQYF
TRBV19	TRBD1	TRBJ2-1	.	TGTGCCAGTTCCCCCACAGGGGGGAGCTCCTACAATGAGCAGTTCTTC	CASSPTGGSSYNEQFF
TRBV4-2	.	TRBJ2-2	few	TGTGCCACCCTCCCCGGAGCGGGCGCCAACACCGGGGAGCTGTTTTTT	CATLPGAGANTGELFF
TRBV6-1	.	TRBJ2-7	.	TGTGCCAGCAGTGAACGGGATTCCTACGAGCAGTACTTC	CASSERDSYEQYF
TRBV19	TRBD1	TRBJ1-2	.	TGTGCCAGTGCACAGGGGAACTATGGCTACACCTTC	CASAQGNYGYTF
TRBV7-8	.	TRBJ1-2	.	TGTGCCAGCAGCTCACAGATCTCAGGGTATGGCTACACCTTC	CASSSQISGYGYTF
TRBV23-1	TRBD2	TRBJ2-1	.	TGCGCCAGCAGACCCGGGACTAGCGGGAATTGTTACAATGAGCAGTTCTTC	CASRPGTSGNCYNEQFF
TRBV18	.	TRBJ2-1	.	TGTGCCAGCTCCCCCGAGAGTGAGCAGTTCTTC	CASSPESEQFF
TRBV27	TRBD1	TRBJ2-7	few	TGTGCCAGCAGTCCACGGACAGGGGGCGTTGAGGGAAGGAACGAGCAGTACTTC	CASSPRTGGVEGRNEQYF
TRBV10-1	TRBD2	TRBJ2-7	.	TGCGCCATTACGTCTAGCGGGGGCCCCTTCTCCTACGAGCAGTACTTC	CAITSSGGPFSYEQYF
TRBV11-2	.	TRBJ1-1	.	TGTGCCAGCAGCTTAGGAGGGTTTAACACTGAAGCTTTCTTT	CASSLGGFNTEAFF
TRBV6-1	TRBD2	TRBJ2-7	.	TGTGCCAGCAGTGAAAGGGGAGGGGATTCCTACGAGCAGTACTTC	CASSERGGDSYEQYF
TRBV11-3	TRBD1	TRBJ2-7	.	TGTGCCAGCAGCCCAGGACAGGGGGTCGAGCAGTACTTC	CASSPGQGVEQYF
TRBV7-2	.	TRBJ1-3	.	TGTGCCAGCAGCTTACTAGTCAGGGCTACCTCTGGAAACACCATATATTTT	CASSLLVRATSGNTIYF
TRBV6-1	.	TRBJ1-2	once	TGTGCCAGCAGGGCCCGCGGGCAGCTGGATGGCTACACCTTC	CASRARGQLDGYTF
TRBV7-2	.	TRBJ1-5	.	TGTGCCAGCTCCCAAAGCCTTCTCGGGCAGCCCCAGCATTTT	CASSQSLLGQPQHF
TRBV6-6	TRBD1	TRBJ2-5	.	TGTGCCACCCAGACAGGGTCGGGGGAGACCCAGTACTTC	CATQTGSGETQYF
TRBV7-2	TRBD1	TRBJ2-7	few	TGTGCCAGCAGCACAAACAGGGGATACGAGCAGTACTTC	CASSTNRGYEQYF